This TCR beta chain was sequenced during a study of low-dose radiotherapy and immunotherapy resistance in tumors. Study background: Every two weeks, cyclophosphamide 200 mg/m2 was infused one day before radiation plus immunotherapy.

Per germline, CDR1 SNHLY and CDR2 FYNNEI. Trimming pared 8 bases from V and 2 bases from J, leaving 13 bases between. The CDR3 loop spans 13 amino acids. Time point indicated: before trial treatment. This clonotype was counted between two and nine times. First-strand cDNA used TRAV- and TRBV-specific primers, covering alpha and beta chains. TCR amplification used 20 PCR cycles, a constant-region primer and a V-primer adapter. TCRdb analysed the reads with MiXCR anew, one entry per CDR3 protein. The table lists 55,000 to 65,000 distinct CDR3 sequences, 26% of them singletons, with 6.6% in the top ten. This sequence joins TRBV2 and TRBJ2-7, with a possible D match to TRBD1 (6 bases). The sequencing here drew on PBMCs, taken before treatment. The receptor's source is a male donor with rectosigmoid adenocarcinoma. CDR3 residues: CASGGVGTYEQYF. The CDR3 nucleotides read TGTGCCAGCGGGGGCGTAGGGACCTACGAGCAGTACTTC.